The clone carrying this T cell receptor beta chain appeared many times. As to time point: patch test 1, 2 weeks after DPC sensitization. As to treatment: therapeutic diphenylcyclopropenone sensitization with weekly scalp DPC. TCRdb fed the RACE reads into MiXCR, producing one record per CDR3 protein. The sample has some 380,000 distinct CDR3 sequences, around 5% seen once. The data originate from a study of human T cells and chemical hapten exposure. Whole-study context: Upper back patch tests used 0.01% DPC, scored after 6 days.

The sequenced sample was whole blood, obtained in connection with sensitization to the hapten diphenylcyclopropenone (DPC). The TCR was taken from a woman in her forties or fifties with alopecia areata. Some clones in this sample may be carry-over from other donors' samples.

CDR3 in DNA: TGTGCCAGGAAAGCGAGGGGACAGGGGGACCACGAGCAGTACTTC. The encoded protein is CARKARGQGDHEQYF. The gene calls are TRBV2 and TRBJ2-7; 11 nucleotides match TRBD1. The V and J ends lost 9 bases and 5 bases, in that order; junction bases with no gene match: 12. The germline CDR1 and CDR2 sequences are SNHLY and FYNNEI. CDR3 length: 15 residues.